The sequence of this T cell receptor beta chain was determined in a study of radiotherapy plus CTLA-4 blockade in lung cancer (dated by TCRdb to about 2018). Looking at the study overall: Objective responses occurred in about 19% of enrolled patients, and approximately 34% achieved disease control.

As to this clone: This receptor's antigen is unknown. No clone much larger than this one lies a single base away; base qualities are absent.

Focal radiation therapy combined with CTLA-4 blockade (ipilimumab) was tested in patients with chemo-refractory metastatic non-small-cell lung cancer. The library came from the immunoSEQ multiplex PCR assay. The immuneACCESS repertoire file appears here via TCRdb, limited to in-frame rearrangements. These files lack a portion of the clones; in checked studies, under half of the deficit traces to unresolved V genes, and the cause of the others is not known. A total of more than 95,000 clones appear in this sample, approximately 75% of them only once. The ten biggest clones cover 2.5% to 3% of the sample. Study-wide findings and limitations: Early dynamic changes in blood T cell clones, together with increased serum interferon-beta after radiation, were reported as the strongest predictors of response. After treatment with radiotherapy and ipilimumab, TCR clones that originated in tumors expanded in peripheral blood.

Inclusive of the bounding cysteine and phenylalanine, the CDR3 is 17 residues long. CDR3 DNA is the only sequence kept; it has 51 bases, read in frame from the first base. From a lookup of the germline V gene (reference sequence), CDR1 and CDR2 are SEHNR and FQNEAQ. V lost 5 bases and J lost 0 bases, and the count of bases not matched to a germline gene is 9. This TCR derives from a human donor with non-small cell lung cancer who had a partial response to radiotherapy plus ipilimumab. Some clones in this sample may be carry-over from other donors' samples. Here the sequenced sample was peripheral blood, taken from a patient treated with radiotherapy plus ipilimumab. The receptor chain draws on TRBV7-9 and TRBJ2-1; 8 bases in between match TRBD2. The nucleotide sequence reads TGTGCCAGCAGCCCCCGGACTAGCAGGAGCTCCTACAATGAGCAGTTCTTC. It encodes CASSPRTSRSSYNEQFF.